One sample yielded the 11 T cell receptor beta chains listed below, sequenced in a study of blood T cell repertoires in COVID-19. Profiling relied on immunoSEQ multiplex PCR, and the TCRdb table lists in-frame clones only, not all of them. The sample yields hundreds of thousands of clones, 70% to 90% seen once. The specimen sequenced was PBMCs or T cells enriched from blood (not recorded which). The origin of the receptors is a man aged 18 to 29 who had recovered from COVID-19.

The chain combines TRBV7-9 with TRBJ1-1; D is uncertain. The germline V gene has CDR1 SEHNR and CDR2 FQNEAQ (reference sequence). With 7 bases removed from V and 1 base from J, the gap between germline ends came to 19 bases. This CDR3 is built from 16 residues. The CDR3 loop reads CASTKPGRMQNTEAFF. CDR3 DNA: TGTGCCAGCACCAAACCCGGGAGAATGCAGAACACTGAAGCTTTCTTT.

This chain links TRBV28 with TRBJ1-1; D might be TRBD1 (6 bases). Trimming removed 5 bases at V and 10 bases at J, with 17 bases between. Germline CDR1 is MDHEN and CDR2 is SYDVKM. The length of the CDR3 is 13 residues. This CDR3 reads CASSQRQDRGAFF. The CDR3 DNA is TGTGCCAGCAGTCAGAGACAGGACCGAGGAGCTTTCTTT.

The chain carries TRBV6-5 and TRBJ1-4; TRBD1 is a possible D gene (6 bases). Trimming removed 0 bases at V and 6 bases at J, with 11 bases between. The CDR3 runs to 15 residues. The germline gives CDR1 MNHEY, CDR2 SVGAGI. CDR3 in amino acids: CASSYSRYRDEKLFF. DNA for the CDR3: TGTGCCAGCAGTTACTCGCGGTACAGGGATGAAAAACTGTTTTTT.

DNA of the CDR3: TGTGCCCCTGGAAGAGGACAGGGCGGGTTTGGAAACACCATATATTTT. Encoded protein: CAPGRGQGGFGNTIYF. This rearrangement joins TRBV24-1 to TRBJ1-3; 8 nucleotides agree with TRBD1. Per germline, CDR1 KGHDR and CDR2 SFDVKD. This CDR3 is 16 amino acids long. Unmatched junction bases numbered 15, after V lost 12 bases and J lost 3 bases.

The chain couples TRBV20-1 to TRBJ2-3; 11 bases match TRBD2. The CDR3 covers 15 residues. Trimming removed 3 bases from V and 5 bases from J; junction bases left unmatched: 7. Germline V gene sequence: CDR1 DFQATT, CDR2 SNEGSKA (reference sequence). In DNA form, the CDR3 reads TGCAGTGCTAGTATACTAGCGGGAGTCGGAGATACGCAGTATTTT. Protein sequence: CSASILAGVGDTQYF.

This clone was counted a few times. The gene calls are TRBV6-4 and TRBJ2-1; 9 bases are shared with TRBD2. The CDR3 has 15 residues. V lost 5 bases to trimming and J lost 6 bases; unmatched junction nucleotides: 8. Germline lookup yields CDR1 MRHNA and CDR2 SNTAGT. CDR3 region: CASSRAGGPINEQFF. The CDR3 bases are TGTGCCAGCAGTAGGGCGGGAGGGCCCATCAATGAGCAGTTCTTC.

This chain uses TRBV15 with TRBJ2-7, with 8 bases aligning to TRBD2. V lost 0 bases to trimming and J lost 6 bases; unmatched junction nucleotides: 7. Germline V gene sequence: CDR1 LNHNV, CDR2 YYDKDF (reference sequence). CDR3 length: 15 amino acids. CDR3 sequence reads: CATSRDKRERFEQYF. The CDR3 DNA sequence: TGTGCCACCAGCAGAGATAAGCGGGAGAGGTTCGAGCAGTACTTC.

The CDR3: CASSDDSYNQPQHF. The CDR3 coding sequence is TGTGCCAGCAGTGATGACAGCTACAATCAGCCCCAGCATTTT. The gene calls are TRBV2 and TRBJ1-5, with D maybe TRBD1 (5 bases). From germline, CDR1 is SNHLY and CDR2 FYNNEI. The germline V and J ends were trimmed by 3 bases and 3 bases, with 9 bases remaining between them. The CDR3 contains 14 residues.

In its sample, this clone was seen a few times. This rearrangement joins TRBV18 to TRBJ2-7, with TRBD2 matching 14 bases. The V gene's germline CDR1 is KGHSH and CDR2 LQKENI. The CDR3 runs 16 residues. J was trimmed by 2 bases and V by 3 bases; bases with no gene match: 3. CDR3 residues: CASSPRLAGGAYEQYF. The CDR3, as DNA: TGTGCCAGCTCACCCAGACTAGCGGGAGGGGCCTACGAGCAGTACTTC. The entire variable domain, with the rest obtained from reference TRBV18 and TRBJ2-7, is as follows: NAGVMQNPRHLVRRRGQEARLRCSPMKGHSHVYWYRQLPEEGLKFMVYLQKENIIDESGMPKERFSAEFPKEGPSILRIQQVVRGDSAAYFCASSPRLAGGAYEQYFGPGTRLTVT.

The chain is built from TRBV5-1 and TRBJ1-6; tentative D call: TRBD1 (5 bases). Per the germline V gene, CDR1 is SGHRS and CDR2 is YFSETQ. The CDR3 consists of 13 residues. Trimming cost V 4 bases and J 8 bases, with 10 bases left between them. This CDR3 reads CASSAREDSPLHF. DNA for the CDR3: TGCGCCAGCAGCGCCAGGGAAGATTCACCCCTCCACTTT.

This chain joins TRBV9 and TRBJ2-1, with TRBD2 as a possible D gene (6 bases). V was clipped by 4 bases and J by 5 bases, with 19 bases between them. CDR1 and CDR2 (germline): SGDLS, YYNGEE. This CDR3 region has 16 residues. This CDR3 is CASSPRVTGEHNEQFF. In DNA form, the CDR3 reads TGTGCCAGCAGCCCCCGAGTAACGGGGGAACACAATGAGCAGTTCTTC. Complete variable domain (other parts from reference TRBV9 and TRBJ2-1): DSGVTQTPKHLITATGQRVTLRCSPRSGDLSVYWYQQSLDQGLQFLIQYYNGEERAKGNILERFSAQQFPDLHSELNLSSLELGDSALYFCASSPRVTGEHNEQFFGPGTRLTVL.